Sequencing of this TCR beta chain was carried out in a study of identical twins. Per the germline V gene, CDR1 is SGHKS and CDR2 is YYEKEE (reference sequence). Trimming cost V 0 bases and J 7 bases, with 13 bases left between them. The CDR3 covers 14 residues. Template switching created a universal primer site, and the cDNA included unique molecular identifiers. TCRdb re-analysed the 5' RACE reads in MiXCR, keeping a single row per CDR3 protein. The sample lists fewer than 250,000 distinct CDR3 sequences, around a tenth occurring once. The V call is TRBV5-5, the J call TRBJ1-2; D not certain. The origin of this receptor is a woman younger than 30 in good health. The sequenced sample was memory (CD45RO+) T cells sorted from blood. The CDR3 loop reads CASSLDSGVAGYTF. The DNA of the CDR3 is TGTGCCAGCAGCTTGGACTCCGGGGTCGCTGGCTACACCTTC. Looking up the rest from reference TRBV5-5 and TRBJ1-2 gives the full variable domain: DAGVTQSPTHLIKTRGQQVTLRCSPISGHKSVSWYQQVLGQGPQFIFQYYEKEERGRGNFPDRFSARQFPNYSSELNVNALLLGDSALYLCASSLDSGVAGYTFGSGTRLTVV.